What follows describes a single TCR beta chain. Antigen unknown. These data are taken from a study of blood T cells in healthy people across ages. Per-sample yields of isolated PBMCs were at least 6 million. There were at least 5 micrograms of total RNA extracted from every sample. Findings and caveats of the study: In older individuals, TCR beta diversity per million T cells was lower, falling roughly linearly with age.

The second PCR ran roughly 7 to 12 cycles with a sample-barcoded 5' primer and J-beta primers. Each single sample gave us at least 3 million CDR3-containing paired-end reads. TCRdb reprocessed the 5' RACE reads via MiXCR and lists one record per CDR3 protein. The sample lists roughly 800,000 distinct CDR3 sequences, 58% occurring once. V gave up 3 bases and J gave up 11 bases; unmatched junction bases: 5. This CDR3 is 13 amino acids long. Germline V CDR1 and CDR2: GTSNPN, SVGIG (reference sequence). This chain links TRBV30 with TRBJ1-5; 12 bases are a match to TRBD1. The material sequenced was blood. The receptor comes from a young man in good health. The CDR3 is CAWSGTGGDAQHF. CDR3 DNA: TGTGCCTGGAGCGGGACAGGGGGCGACGCCCAGCATTTT.